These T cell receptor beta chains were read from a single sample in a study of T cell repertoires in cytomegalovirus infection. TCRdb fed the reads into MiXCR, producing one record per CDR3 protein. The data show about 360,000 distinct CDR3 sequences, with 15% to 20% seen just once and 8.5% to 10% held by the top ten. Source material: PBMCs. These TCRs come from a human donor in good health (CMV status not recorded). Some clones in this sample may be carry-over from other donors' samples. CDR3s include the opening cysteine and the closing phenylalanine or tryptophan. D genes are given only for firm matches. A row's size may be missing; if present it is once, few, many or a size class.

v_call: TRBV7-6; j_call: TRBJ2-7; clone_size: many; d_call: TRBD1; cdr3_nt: TGTGCCAGCAGCCTGTTGACAGGGCCTCATGAGCAGTACTTC; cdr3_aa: CASSLLTGPHEQYF
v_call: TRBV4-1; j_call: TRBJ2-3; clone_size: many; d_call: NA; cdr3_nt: TGCGCCAGCAGCCAAGATCAGGGTGTAGATACGCAGTATTTT; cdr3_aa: CASSQDQGVDTQYF
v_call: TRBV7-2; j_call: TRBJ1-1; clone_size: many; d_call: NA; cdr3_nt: TGTGCCAGCAGCTTAGCGCAGCCCAACACTGAAGCTTTCTTT; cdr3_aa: CASSLAQPNTEAFF
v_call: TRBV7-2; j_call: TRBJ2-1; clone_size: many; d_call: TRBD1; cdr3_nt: TGTGCCAGCAGCTTAGTCAGGGACAGGAATGAGCAGTTCTTC; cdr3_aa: CASSLVRDRNEQFF
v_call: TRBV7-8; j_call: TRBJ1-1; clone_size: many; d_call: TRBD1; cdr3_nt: TGTGCCAGCAGCTTTGACAGGGGCGGTGAAGCTTTCTTT; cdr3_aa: CASSFDRGGEAFF
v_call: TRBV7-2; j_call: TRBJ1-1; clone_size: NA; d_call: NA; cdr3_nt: TGTGCCAGCAGCCTTCAGGTTTCCAGGACCACTGAAGCTTTCTTT; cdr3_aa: CASSLQVSRTTEAFF
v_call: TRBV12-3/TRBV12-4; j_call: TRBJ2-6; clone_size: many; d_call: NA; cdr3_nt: TGTGCCAGCAGCCGGGACTCACAGTGGCCTGGGGCCAACGTCCTGACTTTC; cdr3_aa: CASSRDSQWPGANVLTF
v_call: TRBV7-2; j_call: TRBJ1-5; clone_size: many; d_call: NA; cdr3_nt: TGTGCCAGCAGCTCGGGACTGTCCCGAGGCAATCAGCCCCAGCATTTT; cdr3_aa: CASSSGLSRGNQPQHF
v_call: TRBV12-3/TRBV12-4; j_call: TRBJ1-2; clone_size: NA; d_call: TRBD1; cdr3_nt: TGTGCCAGCAGCCTCCCGGACAGGGATCCTGGCTACACCTTC; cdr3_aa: CASSLPDRDPGYTF
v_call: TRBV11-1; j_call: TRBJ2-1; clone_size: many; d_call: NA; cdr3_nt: TGTGCCAGCAGCTTAGCCACGACACTAGTCAATGAGCAGTTCTTC; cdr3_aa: CASSLATTLVNEQFF
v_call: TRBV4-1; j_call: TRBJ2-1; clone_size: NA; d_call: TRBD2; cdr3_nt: TGCGCCAGCAGCCCACTCGCCGGGACTAGCGGGACGGGTGAGCAGTTCTTC; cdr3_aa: CASSPLAGTSGTGEQFF
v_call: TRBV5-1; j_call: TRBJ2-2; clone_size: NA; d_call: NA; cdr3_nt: TGCGCCAGCAGCGGGGGCAACATGAACACCGGGGAGCTGTTTTTT; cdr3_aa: CASSGGNMNTGELFF
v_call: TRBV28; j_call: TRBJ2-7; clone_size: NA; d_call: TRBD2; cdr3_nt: TGTGCCAGCAGTACCCCTAGCGGGAGCCCCTCCTACGAGCAGTACTTC; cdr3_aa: CASSTPSGSPSYEQYF
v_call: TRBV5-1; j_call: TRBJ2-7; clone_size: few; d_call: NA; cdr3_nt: TGCGCCAGCAGCGAGACGGGAGTTCCCTACGAGCAGTACTTC; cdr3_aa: CASSETGVPYEQYF
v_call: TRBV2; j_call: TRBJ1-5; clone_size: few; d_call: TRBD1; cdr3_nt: TGTGCCAGTGATCGGGACAGGGGGCTGGAGCAGCCCCAGCATTTT; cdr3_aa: CASDRDRGLEQPQHF
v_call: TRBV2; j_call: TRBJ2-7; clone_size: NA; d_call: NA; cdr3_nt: TGTGCCAGCAGTGTGCAACCGAGCTACTACGAGCAGTACTTC; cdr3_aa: CASSVQPSYYEQYF
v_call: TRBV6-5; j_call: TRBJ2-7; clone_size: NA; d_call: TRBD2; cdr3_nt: TGTGCCAGCAGTACCAGAACTAGCGGGACCCCCTACGAGCAGTACTTC; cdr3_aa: CASSTRTSGTPYEQYF
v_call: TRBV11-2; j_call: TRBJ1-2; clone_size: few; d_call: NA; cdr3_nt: TGTGCCAGCAGCCGCAGCCGGAATGGCTACACCTTC; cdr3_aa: CASSRSRNGYTF
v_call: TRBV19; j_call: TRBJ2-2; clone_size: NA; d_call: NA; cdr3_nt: TGTGCCAGTAAACCGTCCGGGGCCGGGGAGCTGTTTTTT; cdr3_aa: CASKPSGAGELFF
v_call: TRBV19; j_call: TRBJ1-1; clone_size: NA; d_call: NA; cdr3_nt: TGTGCCAGTAGTATACATGAGGCGGGTACTGAAGCTTTCTTT; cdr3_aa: CASSIHEAGTEAFF
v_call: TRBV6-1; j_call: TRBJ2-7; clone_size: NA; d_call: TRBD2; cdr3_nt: TGTGCCAGCATTAGGGGCCTAGCGGGAGGCGAGCAGTACTTC; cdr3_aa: CASIRGLAGGEQYF
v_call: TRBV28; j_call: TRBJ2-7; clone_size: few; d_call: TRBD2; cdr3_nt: TGTGCCAGCAGTTTACGGACTAGCCCAATACCTACCTACGAGCAGTACTTC; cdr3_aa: CASSLRTSPIPTYEQYF
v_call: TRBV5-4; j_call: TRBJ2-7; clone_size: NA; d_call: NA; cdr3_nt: TGTGCCAGCAGCTTGGCGGGTCCGAGTACGTCCTACGAGCAGTACTTC; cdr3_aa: CASSLAGPSTSYEQYF
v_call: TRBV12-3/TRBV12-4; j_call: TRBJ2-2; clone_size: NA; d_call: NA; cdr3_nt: TGTGCCAGCAGTAGTTTTGGACTCCGGAACACCGGGGAGCTGTTTTTT; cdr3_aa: CASSSFGLRNTGELFF
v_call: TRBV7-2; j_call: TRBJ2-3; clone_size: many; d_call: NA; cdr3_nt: TGTGCCAGCAGCTTATCGGGCCAGAGCACAGATACGCAGTATTTT; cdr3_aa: CASSLSGQSTDTQYF
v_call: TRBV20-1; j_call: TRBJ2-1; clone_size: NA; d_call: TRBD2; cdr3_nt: TGCAGTGCTAGAGGGTACAGGCCGACTAGCGGGAGACTGCGGGGCAATGAGCAGTTCTTC; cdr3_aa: CSARGYRPTSGRLRGNEQFF
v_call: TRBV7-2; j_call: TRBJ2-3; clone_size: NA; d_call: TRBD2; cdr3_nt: TGTGCCAGCAGCCGAGCGGGAGATGCGGATACGCAGTATTTT; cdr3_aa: CASSRAGDADTQYF
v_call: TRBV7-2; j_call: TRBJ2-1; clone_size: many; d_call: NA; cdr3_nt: TGTGCCAGCAGCTTAAATGCGCTCCGGGCCTCGGGTGAGCAGTTCTTC; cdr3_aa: CASSLNALRASGEQFF
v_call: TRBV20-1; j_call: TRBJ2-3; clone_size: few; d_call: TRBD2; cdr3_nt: TGCAGTGCTAGAGCCTTGACTAGCGGCACAGATACGCAGTATTTT; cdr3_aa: CSARALTSGTDTQYF
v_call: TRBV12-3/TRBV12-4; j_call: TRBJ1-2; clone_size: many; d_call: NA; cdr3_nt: TGTGCCAGCAGTTTAATCCAAACTTATGGCTACACCTTC; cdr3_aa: CASSLIQTYGYTF